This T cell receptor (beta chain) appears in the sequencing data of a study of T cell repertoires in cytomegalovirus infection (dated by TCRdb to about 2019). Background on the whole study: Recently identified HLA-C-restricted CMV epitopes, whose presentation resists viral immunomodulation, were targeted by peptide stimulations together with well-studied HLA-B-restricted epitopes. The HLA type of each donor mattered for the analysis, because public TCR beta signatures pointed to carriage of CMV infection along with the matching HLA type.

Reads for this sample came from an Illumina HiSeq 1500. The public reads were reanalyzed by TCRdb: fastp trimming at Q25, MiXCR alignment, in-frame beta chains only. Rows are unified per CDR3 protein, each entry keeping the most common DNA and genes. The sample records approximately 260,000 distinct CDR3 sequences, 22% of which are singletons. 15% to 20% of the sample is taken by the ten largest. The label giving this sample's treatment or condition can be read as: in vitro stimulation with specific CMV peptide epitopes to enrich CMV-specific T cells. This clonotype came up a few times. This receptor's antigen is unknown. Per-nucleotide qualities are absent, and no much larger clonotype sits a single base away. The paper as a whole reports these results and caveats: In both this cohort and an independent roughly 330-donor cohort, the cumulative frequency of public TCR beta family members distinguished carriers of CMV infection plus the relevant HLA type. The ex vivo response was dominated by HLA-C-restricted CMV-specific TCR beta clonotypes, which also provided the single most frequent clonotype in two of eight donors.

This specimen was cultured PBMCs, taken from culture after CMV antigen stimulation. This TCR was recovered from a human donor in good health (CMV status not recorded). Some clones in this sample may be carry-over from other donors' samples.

The CDR3 corresponds to CASSPSGLAGPTDTQYF. The DNA reads as follows: TGTGCCAGCAGTCCAAGCGGACTAGCGGGGCCCACAGATACGCAGTATTTT. Rearrangement joined TRBV27 to TRBJ2-3, with 12 junctional bases fitting TRBD2. CDR3 length: 17 amino acids, cysteine to phenylalanine. Left in the record is the CDR3 DNA by itself, 51 bases read in frame from the first base. At the junction V is shortened by 5 bases and J by 2 bases; bases outside the gene matches: 8. CDR1 and CDR2 were assigned from the germline V gene (reference sequence) as MNHEY and SMNVEV.